This TCR beta chain was identified in a study of blood T cell repertoires in COVID-19. Using immunoSEQ multiplex PCR, the repertoire was profiled, and TCRdb retains in-frame clones only, with some absent. The data contain nearly 95,000 clones, just under 80% of them singletons. This clone was seen only a few times. The germline V gene has CDR1 LGHDT and CDR2 YNNKEL (reference sequence). This CDR3 region has 14 residues. With 4 bases removed from V and 5 bases from J, the gap between germline ends came to 14 bases. Sequenced sample: peripheral blood. The V call is TRBV3-1 (or the pseudogene TRBV3-2), the J call TRBJ1-1; D is uncertain. The source of this sequence is a human donor in a cohort sampled during active COVID-19. CDR3 protein: CASSPTSGKTEAFF. DNA of the CDR3: TGTGCCAGCAGCCCTACCTCAGGTAAAACTGAAGCTTTCTTT.